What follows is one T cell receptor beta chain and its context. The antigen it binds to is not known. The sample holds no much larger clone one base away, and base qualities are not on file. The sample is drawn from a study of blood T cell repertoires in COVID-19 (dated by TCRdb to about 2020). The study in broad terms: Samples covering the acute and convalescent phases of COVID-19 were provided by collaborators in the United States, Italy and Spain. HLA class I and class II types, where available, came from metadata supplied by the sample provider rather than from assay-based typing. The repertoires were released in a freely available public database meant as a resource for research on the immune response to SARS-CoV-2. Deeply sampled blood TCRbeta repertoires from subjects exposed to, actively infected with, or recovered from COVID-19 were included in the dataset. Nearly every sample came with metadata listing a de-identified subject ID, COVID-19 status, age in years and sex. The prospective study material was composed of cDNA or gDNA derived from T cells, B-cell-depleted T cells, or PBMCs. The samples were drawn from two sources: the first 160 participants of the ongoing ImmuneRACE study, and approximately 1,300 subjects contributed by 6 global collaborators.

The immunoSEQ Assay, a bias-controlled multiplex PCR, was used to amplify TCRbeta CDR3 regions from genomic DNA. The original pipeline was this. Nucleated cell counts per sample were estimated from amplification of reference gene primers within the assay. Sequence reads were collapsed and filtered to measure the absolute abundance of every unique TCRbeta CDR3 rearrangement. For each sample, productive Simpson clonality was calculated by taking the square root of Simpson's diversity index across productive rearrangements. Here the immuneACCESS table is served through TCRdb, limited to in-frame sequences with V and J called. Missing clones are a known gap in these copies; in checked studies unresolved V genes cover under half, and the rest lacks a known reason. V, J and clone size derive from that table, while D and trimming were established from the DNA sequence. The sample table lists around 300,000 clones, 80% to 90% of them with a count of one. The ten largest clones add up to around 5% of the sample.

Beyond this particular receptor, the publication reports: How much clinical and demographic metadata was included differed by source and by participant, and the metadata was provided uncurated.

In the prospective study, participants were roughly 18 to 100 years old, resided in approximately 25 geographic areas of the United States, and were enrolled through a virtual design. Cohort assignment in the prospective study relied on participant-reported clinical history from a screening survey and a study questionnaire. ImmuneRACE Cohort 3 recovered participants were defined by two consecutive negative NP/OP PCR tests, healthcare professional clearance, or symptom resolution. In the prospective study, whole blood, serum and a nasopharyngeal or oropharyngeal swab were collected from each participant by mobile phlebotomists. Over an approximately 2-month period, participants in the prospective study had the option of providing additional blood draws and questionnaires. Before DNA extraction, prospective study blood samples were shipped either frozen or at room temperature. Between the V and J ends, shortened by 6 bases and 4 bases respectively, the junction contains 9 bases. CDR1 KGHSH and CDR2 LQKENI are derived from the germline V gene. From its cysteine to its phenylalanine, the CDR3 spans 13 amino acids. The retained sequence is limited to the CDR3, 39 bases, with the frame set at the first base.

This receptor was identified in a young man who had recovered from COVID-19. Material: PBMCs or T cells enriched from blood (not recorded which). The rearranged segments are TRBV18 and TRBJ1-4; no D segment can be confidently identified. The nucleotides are TGTGCCAGCTCCAGTGGGCTTAATGAAAAACTGTTTTTT. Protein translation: CASSSGLNEKLFF.